This T cell receptor beta chain was captured by sequencing in a study of tumor-infiltrating lymphocytes in oesophageal squamous cell carcinoma. TCRdb re-analysed the PCR reads in MiXCR, keeping a single row per CDR3 protein. The table includes more than 15,000 distinct CDR3 sequences, roughly 53% detected once. This clonotype was seen only a few times. Germline V gene sequence: CDR1 SGHVS, CDR2 FQNEAQ. The CDR3 has 11 residues. The gene calls are TRBV7-8 and TRBJ2-1; no clear D. The better agreement between TRBJ2-7 and the DNA end casts doubt on the J call. The receptor was isolated from a male donor with esophageal squamous cell carcinoma. Material: esophageal tumor tissue. CDR3 nucleotide sequence: TGTGCCAGCAGCCATGGGAATGAGCAGTACTTC. It yields the protein CASSHGNEQYF.